Each of the 27 T cell receptor beta chains below was sequenced from the same sample in a study of blood T cells in healthy people across ages. A second roughly 7 to 11 cycle PCR used barcoded and J-beta primers. A single record per CDR3 protein comes from TCRdb applying MiXCR to the 5' RACE reads. Of roughly 2 million distinct CDR3 sequences in the sample, about 49% were seen once. The specimen sequenced was blood. All receptors derive from a woman in her forties in good health.

The chain combines TRBV5-5 with TRBJ1-4; D gene ambiguous. Germline CDR1 SGHKS, CDR2 YYEKEE (reference sequence). V dropped 2 bases and J dropped 2 bases, with 10 bases sitting between them. This CDR3 region has 15 residues. CDR3 amino acids: CASSLRVTTNEKLFF. The CDR3 nucleotides read TGTGCCAGCAGCTTAAGAGTTACCACTAATGAAAAACTGTTTTTT.

This clonotype was seen a few times. The chain is built from TRBV10-3 and TRBJ2-3; possibly TRBD1 or TRBD2 for D (5 bases each). The ends were cut back, 0 bases at V and 6 bases at J, with 22 bases in the middle. The germline V gene encodes CDR1 ENHRY and CDR2 SYGVKD. The CDR3 totals 18 residues. CDR3 DNA: TGTGCCATCAGTGAGTCGACCATCGGGGCTTCGTCCGGGGATACGCAGTATTTT. Translation gives CAISESTIGASSGDTQYF.

The chain has TRBV20-1 and TRBJ2-3; D assignment may be TRBD1 or TRBD2 (6 bases each). Germline CDR1 DFQATT, CDR2 SNEGSKA (reference sequence). The CDR3 extends over 16 amino acids. V lost 0 bases and J 0 bases, leaving 13 bases between the germline ends. The CDR3 DNA reads TGCAGTGCTAGAGATCCCAACGGGGGCAGCACAGATACGCAGTATTTT. Translated: CSARDPNGGSTDTQYF.

This clonotype was seen a handful of times. This rearrangement joins TRBV4-1 to TRBJ1-2, with D possibly TRBD1 on 6 matching bases. The germline gives CDR1 MGHRA, CDR2 YSYEKL. The CDR3 length is 15 residues. Trimming removed 7 bases at V and 0 bases at J, with 15 bases between. In DNA, the CDR3 is TGCGCCAGCACCCCCGGAGGGGGGGCTAACTATGGCTACACCTTC. Translation gives CASTPGGGANYGYTF.

This clonotype showed up just a few times. The chain combines TRBV20-1 with TRBJ2-1; no clear D gene. This CDR3 comprises 15 residues. CDR1 is DFQATT and CDR2 is SNEGSKA in the germline V gene (reference sequence). V lost 2 bases and J lost 0, with 11 bases in between. The CDR3 loop is CSARSTYPSYNEQFF. The CDR3 nucleotides read TGCAGTGCTAGATCCACTTACCCCTCCTACAATGAGCAGTTCTTC.

This clonotype was detected only a few times. V gene TRBV7-9 combines with J gene TRBJ1-1; D may be TRBD1 (6 bases). The CDR3 totals 14 residues. CDR1 is SEHNR and CDR2 is FQNEAQ in the germline V gene (reference sequence). The germline V and J ends were trimmed by 1 base and 3 bases, with 9 bases remaining between them. For the CDR3, the DNA is TGTGCCAGCAGCTTAGACAGGGCGTACACTGAAGCTTTCTTT. This gives the protein CASSLDRAYTEAFF.

This clonotype turned up a few times. The chain has TRBV15 and TRBJ2-3; no reliable D call. From germline, CDR1 is LNHNV and CDR2 YYDKDF (reference sequence). The CDR3 is made up of 16 amino acids. V lost 5 bases and J 1 base, leaving 16 bases between the germline ends. The CDR3 DNA is TGTGCCACCAGCCCCATTTGGGGAAGGGGCACAGATACGCAGTATTTT. It is translated as CATSPIWGRGTDTQYF.

The chain carries TRBV5-6 and TRBJ1-2; the D gene is possibly TRBD1 (6 bases). The CDR3 totals 13 residues. V dropped 3 bases and J dropped 8 bases, with 14 bases sitting between them. CDR1 and CDR2 from the germline V gene are SGHDT and YYEEEE. The CDR3 sequence: CASSWALGGGYTF. CDR3 bases: TGTGCCAGCAGCTGGGCTTTGGGGGGCGGCTACACCTTC.

The rearrangement links TRBV2 to TRBJ2-1; D is unclear. Germline V gene data show CDR1 as SNHLY and CDR2 as FYNNEI. This CDR3 spans 13 amino acids. Trimming stripped 4 bases from V and 2 bases from J, with 6 bases between. Here the CDR3 reads CASSVAAYNEQFF. CDR3 sequence (DNA): TGTGCCAGCAGTGTAGCAGCCTACAATGAGCAGTTCTTC.

J is TRBJ2-7 and V is TRBV2; TRBD2 might be the D (6 bases). The germline CDR1 and CDR2 sequences are SNHLY and FYNNEI. The V end was cut by 9 bases, the J end by 0 bases, with 9 bases between. This CDR3 comprises 12 residues. CDR3 bases: TGTGCCAGTAAGGACTACTCCTACGAGCAGTACTTC. Translation gives CASKDYSYEQYF. The complete variable domain, with remaining parts taken from reference TRBV2 and TRBJ2-7, reads EPEVTQTPSHQVTQMGQEVILRCVPISNHLYFYWYRQILGQKVEFLVSFYNNEISEKSEIFDDQFSVERPDGSNFTLKIRSTKLEDSAMYFCASKDYSYEQYFGPGTRLTVT.

Concerning this clonotype itself: One end of the junction varies from germline; a read error may be responsible. In DNA, the CDR3 is TGTGCCATCAGCGCCGCCCCGGGTGGGGGGTCCGCAGAGACCCAGCACTTC. It codes for CAISAAPGGGSAETQHF. This chain connects TRBV10-3 to TRBJ2-5; TRBD2 is a possible D gene (6 bases). Germline V gene data show CDR1 as ENHRY and CDR2 as SYGVKD. This CDR3 is 17 amino acids long.

The chain links TRBV2 to TRBJ1-1, with TRBD1 matching over 10 bases. The germline gives CDR1 SNHLY, CDR2 FYNNEI. This CDR3 is built from 16 residues. Trimming removed 6 bases from V and 3 bases from J; junction bases left unmatched: 10. The DNA for the CDR3 is TGTGCCAGCAGCTCCTCGGGACAGGGGTACTACACTGAAGCTTTCTTT. Residues: CASSSSGQGYYTEAFF.

The V gene is TRBV5-1, the J gene TRBJ2-1; 14 positions match TRBD2. The J segment lost 6 bases and the V segment lost 6 bases, leaving 8 bases of the junction unmatched. The CDR3 is made up of 16 amino acids. CDR1 and CDR2 (germline): SGHRS, YFSETQ. The CDR3 nucleotides read TGCGCCAGCATCCCCGGGACTAGCGGGGGCCTCAATGAGCAGTTCTTC. Its protein is CASIPGTSGGLNEQFF.

The chain employs TRBV12-3 or TRBV12-4 and TRBJ2-5; 9 nucleotides match TRBD2. V shed 8 bases and J 5 bases; nucleotides not matched to a gene: 6. The CDR3 spans 13 residues. CDR3 region: CASGAGGGETQYF. The DNA for the CDR3 is TGTGCCAGCGGAGCGGGGGGTGGGGAGACCCAGTACTTC.

V usage is TRBV9 and J usage is TRBJ2-3; TRBD2 agrees at 9 bases. Germline V gives CDR1 SGDLS, CDR2 YYNGEE. Unmatched junction bases numbered 5, after V lost 4 bases and J lost 2 bases. The CDR3 is 15 residues long. The CDR3 sequence is CASSPWTSVTDTQYF. DNA for the CDR3: TGTGCCAGCAGCCCGTGGACTAGCGTCACAGATACGCAGTATTTT.

This clonotype was counted a few times. The DNA for the CDR3 is TGTGCCAGCAGTTACCCCGAAGACATTCAGTACTTC. Amino acids: CASSYPEDIQYF. The chain links TRBV6-2 or TRBV6-3 to TRBJ2-4; D gene unclear. The ends were cut back, 2 bases at V and 8 bases at J, with 7 bases in the middle. Per the germline V gene, CDR1 is MNHEY and CDR2 is SVGEGT. The CDR3 is 12 residues long.

This sequence joins TRBV28 and TRBJ2-7; D may be TRBD2 (6 bases). Germline V gives CDR1 MDHEN, CDR2 SYDVKM. The CDR3 consists of 14 residues. Trimming removed 8 bases from V and 2 bases from J, with 16 bases in between. CDR3 sequence: CASGSGSSTYEQYF. CDR3 sequence (DNA): TGTGCCAGCGGTAGCGGAAGCTCAACCTACGAGCAGTACTTC.

This sequence joins TRBV27 and TRBJ1-4, with TRBD1 matching over 7 bases. Unmatched junction bases numbered 9, after V lost 5 bases and J lost 6 bases. Germline V lookup: CDR1 MNHEY, CDR2 SMNVEV (reference sequence). CDR3 length equals 15 residues. The CDR3 protein is CASSNLPGTDEKLFF. The CDR3 DNA sequence: TGTGCCAGCAGTAACCTACCCGGGACAGATGAAAAACTGTTTTTT.

The chain links TRBV6-1 to TRBJ1-5; D ambiguous. The CDR3 consists of 14 residues. With 7 bases removed from V and 5 bases from J, the gap between germline ends came to 15 bases. Germline values: CDR1 MNHNS, CDR2 SASEGT. CDR3 region: CASNLAYGDQPQHF. In nucleotides, the CDR3 is TGTGCCAGCAATCTGGCCTACGGGGATCAGCCCCAGCATTTT.

The CDR3 DNA sequence: TGTGCCAGCGGAGACAATCAGCCCCAGCATTTT. It codes for CASGDNQPQHF. V is TRBV11-1 and J is TRBJ1-5; D gene ambiguous. This CDR3 contains 11 residues. Between the trimmed V and J ends, which lost 8 bases and 3 bases, there was a span of 5 bases. Germline CDR1 SGHAT, CDR2 FQDESV (reference sequence).

This clonotype was seen more than once but under ten times. The rearrangement joins TRBV7-8 to TRBJ2-7; TRBD1 agrees at 8 bases. CDR1 is SGHVS, CDR2 FQNEAQ, per germline. V lost 1 base to trimming and J lost 8 bases; unmatched junction nucleotides: 13. This CDR3 has 16 amino acids. The CDR3: CASSLGQGTQYEQQYF. The CDR3 DNA follows: TGTGCCAGCAGCTTAGGACAGGGGACTCAATACGAGCAGCAGTACTTC.

In this sample, this clonotype turned up a few times. The chain uses TRBV7-8 and TRBJ2-1, with D possibly TRBD1 on 6 matching bases. V was cut by 2 bases and J by 8 bases, with 28 bases left in between. The CDR3 contains 19 residues. CDR1 is SGHVS and CDR2 is FQNEAQ in the germline V gene. CDR3 bases: TGTGCCAGCAGCTTAAGAAGTAACATTGGGGGCACGTTAGTCCATGAGCAGTTCTTC. The encoded protein is CASSLRSNIGGTLVHEQFF. Drawing the rest from reference TRBV7-8 and TRBJ2-1, the complete variable domain is GAGVSQSPRYKVAKRGQDVALRCDPISGHVSLFWYQQALGQGPEFLTYFQNEAQLDKSGLPSDRFFAERPEGSVSTLKIQRTQQEDSAVYLCASSLRSNIGGTLVHEQFFGPGTRLTVL.

This clonotype has only a few counts. This sequence joins TRBV28 and TRBJ2-7; possibly TRBD1 for D (6 bases). This CDR3 contains 15 residues. Germline V lookup: CDR1 MDHEN, CDR2 SYDVKM. V was trimmed by 5 bases and J by 2 bases, leaving 16 bases between them. The CDR3 DNA reads as TGTGCCAGCAGTACAACGGGCAGGGGCCCCTACGAGCAGTACTTC. It yields the protein CASSTTGRGPYEQYF. The variable domain in full, with the rest retrieved from reference TRBV28 and TRBJ2-7, is DVKVTQSSRYLVKRTGEKVFLECVQDMDHENMFWYRQDPGLGLRLIYFSYDVKMKEKGDIPEGYSVSREKKERFSLILESASTNQTSMYLCASSTTGRGPYEQYFGPGTRLTVT.

The chain couples TRBV20-1 to TRBJ2-1; possible D gene TRBD2, 5 bases. This CDR3 comprises 14 residues. With 3 bases removed from V and 9 bases from J, the gap between germline ends came to 18 bases. From germline, CDR1 is DFQATT and CDR2 SNEGSKA (reference sequence). CDR3 DNA sequence: TGCAGTGCTAGCGCACTAGAGGCATTGGGTGAGCAGTTCTTC. Its translation: CSASALEALGEQFF.

The DNA for the CDR3 is TGTGCCACCAGCAGAGATGTGGGGGGATTAGCCAAAAACATTCAGTACTTC. Translated, it gives CATSRDVGGLAKNIQYF. The chain uses TRBV15 and TRBJ2-4; a possible D gene is TRBD2 (6 bases). Trimming stripped 0 bases from V and 0 bases from J, with 12 bases between. The CDR3 has 17 amino acids. CDR1 and CDR2 from the germline V gene are LNHNV and YYDKDF (reference sequence).

J is TRBJ2-1 and V is TRBV6-2 or TRBV6-3, with D possibly being TRBD1 (6 bases). The ends were cut back, 6 bases at V and 8 bases at J, with 17 bases in the middle. Germline V gene data show CDR1 as MNHEY and CDR2 as SVGEGT. The CDR3 is 14 residues long. CDR3 in amino acids: CASSWGREVDEQFF. For the CDR3, the DNA is TGTGCCAGCAGCTGGGGGCGAGAGGTGGATGAGCAGTTCTTC.

This clonotype came up a few times. The rearrangement uses TRBV29-1 and TRBJ2-3, with D possibly TRBD2 on 6 matching bases. The CDR3 has 14 amino acids. CDR1 is SQVTM, CDR2 ANQGSEA, per germline. Trimming stripped 2 bases from V and 1 base from J, with 10 bases between. This chain's CDR3 is CSVELGGGTDTQYF. The CDR3 coding sequence is TGCAGCGTTGAATTGGGAGGTGGCACAGATACGCAGTATTTT.